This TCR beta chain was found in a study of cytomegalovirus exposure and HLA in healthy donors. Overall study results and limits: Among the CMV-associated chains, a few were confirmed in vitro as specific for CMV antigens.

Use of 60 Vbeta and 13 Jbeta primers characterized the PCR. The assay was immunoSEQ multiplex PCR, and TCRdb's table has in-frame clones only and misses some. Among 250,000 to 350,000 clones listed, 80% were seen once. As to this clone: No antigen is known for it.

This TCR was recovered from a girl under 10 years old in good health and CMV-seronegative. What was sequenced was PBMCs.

The CDR3 DNA sequence: TGTGCCAGCAGTCGCGTCAGACAACAGAGTCAGCCCCAGCATTTT. It codes for CASSRVRQQSQPQHF. J is TRBJ1-5 and V is TRBV28; D remains unclear. The ends were cut back, 5 bases at V and 6 bases at J, with 17 bases in the middle. The germline V gene encodes CDR1 MDHEN and CDR2 SYDVKM. The CDR3 consists of 15 residues. The full variable domain, completed using reference TRBV28 and TRBJ1-5, is DVKVTQSSRYLVKRTGEKVFLECVQDMDHENMFWYRQDPGLGLRLIYFSYDVKMKEKGDIPEGYSVSREKKERFSLILESASTNQTSMYLCASSRVRQQSQPQHFGDGTRLSIL.